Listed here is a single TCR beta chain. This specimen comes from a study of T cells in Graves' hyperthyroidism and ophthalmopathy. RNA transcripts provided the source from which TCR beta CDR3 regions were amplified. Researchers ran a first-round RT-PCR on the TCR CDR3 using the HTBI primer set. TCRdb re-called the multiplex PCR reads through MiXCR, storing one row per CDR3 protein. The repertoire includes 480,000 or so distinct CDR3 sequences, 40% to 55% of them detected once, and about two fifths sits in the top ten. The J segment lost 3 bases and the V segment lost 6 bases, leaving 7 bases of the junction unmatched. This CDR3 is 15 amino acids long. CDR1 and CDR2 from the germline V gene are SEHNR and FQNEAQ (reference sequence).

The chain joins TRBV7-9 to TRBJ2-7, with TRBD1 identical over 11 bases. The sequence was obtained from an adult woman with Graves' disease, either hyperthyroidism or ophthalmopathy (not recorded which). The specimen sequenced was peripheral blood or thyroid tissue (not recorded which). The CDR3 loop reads CASRLQGQGVYEQYF. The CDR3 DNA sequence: TGTGCCAGCAGGCTACAGGGACAGGGGGTCTACGAGCAGTACTTC.